The 5 T cell receptor beta chains below all came from one sample that was sequenced in a study of blood T cell repertoires in COVID-19. Data came from immunoSEQ multiplex PCR; TCRdb stores just in-frame clones and leaves some out. In the table there are about 300,000 clones, 70% to 90% of which are singletons. Sequenced: peripheral blood. These receptor sequences come from a woman aged 50 to 60 with COVID-19, enrolled during active disease.

This rearrangement joins TRBV19 to TRBJ2-2, with TRBD1 as a possible D gene (5 bases). The CDR3 contains 13 residues. Between the trimmed V and J ends, which lost 6 bases and 6 bases, there was a span of 11 bases. The germline gives CDR1 LNHDA, CDR2 SQIVND (reference sequence). The CDR3, as DNA: TGTGCCAGTAGGCCGATGGGGCCCGGGGAGCTGTTTTTT. Residues: CASRPMGPGELFF.

V usage is TRBV3-1 (or the pseudogene TRBV3-2) and J usage is TRBJ2-2; 15 nucleotides match TRBD2. The CDR3 length is 22 residues. The germline CDR1 and CDR2 sequences are LGHDT and YNNKEL (reference sequence). V shed 2 bases, J shed 4 bases, and the junction held 17 bases outside the gene matches. CDR3: CASSQRSGTSGRRGVITGELFF. The DNA of the CDR3 is TGTGCCAGCAGCCAACGATCAGGGACTAGCGGGAGGAGGGGTGTGATCACCGGGGAGCTGTTTTTT.

The rearrangement links TRBV13 to TRBJ1-1; tentatively, D is TRBD1 (5 bases). The germline V gene encodes CDR1 PRHDT and CDR2 FYEKMQ (reference sequence). The CDR3 sequence is 15 residues long. The V end lost 5 bases, the J end lost 1 base, and 14 bases lay between the germline ends. The CDR3 nucleotides read TGTGCCAGCAGCCCCGGGAGGGGACGGAACACTGAAGCTTTCTTT. This sequence encodes CASSPGRGRNTEAFF.

Only one count was recorded for this clone. This rearrangement joins TRBV12-2 to TRBJ2-7; TRBD1, as called in the table, went unchecked against the DNA. TRBV12-2 is a documented pseudogene. This CDR3 has 16 amino acids. CDR3 bases: TGTGCAAGTCGCTTAGGGGTGGACAGGGCCTCCTACGAGCAGTACTTC. Translating it yields CASRLGVDRASYEQYF.

The J gene is TRBJ2-5, the V gene TRBV28; 11 nucleotides match TRBD2. The CDR3 has 14 residues. V dropped 6 bases and J dropped 3; count of bases not matched to a gene: 3. CDR1 is MDHEN and CDR2 is SYDVKM in the germline V gene. CDR3 residues: CASSVAGGEETQYF. The DNA of the CDR3 is TGTGCCAGCAGCGTAGCGGGAGGGGAAGAGACCCAGTACTTC.